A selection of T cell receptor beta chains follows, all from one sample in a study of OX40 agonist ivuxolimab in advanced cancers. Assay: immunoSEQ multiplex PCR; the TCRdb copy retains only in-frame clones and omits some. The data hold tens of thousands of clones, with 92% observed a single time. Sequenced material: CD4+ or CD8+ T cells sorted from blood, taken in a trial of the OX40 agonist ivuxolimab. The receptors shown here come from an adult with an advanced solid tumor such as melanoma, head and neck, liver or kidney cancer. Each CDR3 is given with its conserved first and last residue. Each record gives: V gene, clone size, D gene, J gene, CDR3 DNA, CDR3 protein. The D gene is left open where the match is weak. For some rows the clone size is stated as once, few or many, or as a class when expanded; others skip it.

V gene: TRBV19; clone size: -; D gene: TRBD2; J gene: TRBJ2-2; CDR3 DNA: TGTGCCAGTAGTGTGGCGGGAGGCTCCACCGGGGAGCTGTTTTTT; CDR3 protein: CASSVAGGSTGELFF
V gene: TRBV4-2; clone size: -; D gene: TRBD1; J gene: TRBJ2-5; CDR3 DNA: TGTGCCAGCAGCCAGGGACAGGGGGCGGGAGAGACCCAGTACTTC; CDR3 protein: CASSQGQGAGETQYF
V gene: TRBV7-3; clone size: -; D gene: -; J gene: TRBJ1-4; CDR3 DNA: TGTGCCAGCAGCTTAGGGGATGGGGGTGAAAAACTGTTTTTT; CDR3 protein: CASSLGDGGEKLFF
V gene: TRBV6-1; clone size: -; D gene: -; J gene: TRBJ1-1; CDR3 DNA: TGTGCCAGCAGGGAATTCGATTACACTGAAGCTTTCTTT; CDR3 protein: CASREFDYTEAFF
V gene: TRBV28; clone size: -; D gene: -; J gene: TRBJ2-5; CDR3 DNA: TGTGCCATCAGACGGGATACGGAAACGGTGCAAGAGACCCAGTACTTC; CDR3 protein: CAIRRDTETVQETQYF
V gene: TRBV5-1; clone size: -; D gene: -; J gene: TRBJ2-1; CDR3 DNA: TGCGCCAGCAGCTTGGCTGGACGTTTAATCGACTTTGAGCAGTTCTTC; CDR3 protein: CASSLAGRLIDFEQFF
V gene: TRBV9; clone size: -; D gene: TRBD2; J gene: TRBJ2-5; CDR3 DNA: TGTGCCAGCAGCGTAGCGGGGGGAGGGCCAGAGACCCAGTACTTC; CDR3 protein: CASSVAGGGPETQYF
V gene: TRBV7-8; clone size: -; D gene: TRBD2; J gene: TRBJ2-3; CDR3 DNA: TGTGCCAGCAGCTCTGAGGGACTAGCGGGAGAAAAGACGCAGTATTTT; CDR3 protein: CASSSEGLAGEKTQYF
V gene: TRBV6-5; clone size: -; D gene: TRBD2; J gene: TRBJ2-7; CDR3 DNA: TGTGCCAGCAGTTCCGGGGGAGGGAGGAACGAGCAGTACTTC; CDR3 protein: CASSSGGGRNEQYF
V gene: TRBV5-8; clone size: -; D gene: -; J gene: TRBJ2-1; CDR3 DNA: TGTGCCAGCAGCTCCCGGGACTTCGCCTACAATGAGCAGTTCTTC; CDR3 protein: CASSSRDFAYNEQFF
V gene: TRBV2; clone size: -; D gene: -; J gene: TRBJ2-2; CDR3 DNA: TGTGCCAGCAGTGCACCGAGCTTTACCGACACCGGGGAGCTGTTTTTT; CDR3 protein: CASSAPSFTDTGELFF
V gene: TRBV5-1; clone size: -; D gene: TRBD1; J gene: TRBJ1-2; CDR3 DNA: TGCGCCAGCAGCTTGGCGCCCGGGACAGGGGGCGATGGCTACACCTTC; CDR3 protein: CASSLAPGTGGDGYTF
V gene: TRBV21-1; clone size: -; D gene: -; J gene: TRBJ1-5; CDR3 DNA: TGTGCCAGGACTCACCAGGCGGGGGGACCAGGTAGGAACGGTCAGCCCCAGCATTTT; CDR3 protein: CARTHQAGGPGRNGQPQHF
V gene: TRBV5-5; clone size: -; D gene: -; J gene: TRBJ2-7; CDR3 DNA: TGTGCCAGCAGCTTGGAACCGCTACCCCCCCACGAGCAGTACTTC; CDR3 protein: CASSLEPLPPHEQYF
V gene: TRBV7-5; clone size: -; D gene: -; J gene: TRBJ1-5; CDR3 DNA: TGTGCCAGCAGCTTAGGGGACAATCAGCCCCAGCATTTT; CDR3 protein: CASSLGDNQPQHF
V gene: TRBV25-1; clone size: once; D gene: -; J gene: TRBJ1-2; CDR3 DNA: TGTGCCAGCAGTGAATCCGGCCGCGGCTACACCTTC; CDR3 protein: CASSESGRGYTF
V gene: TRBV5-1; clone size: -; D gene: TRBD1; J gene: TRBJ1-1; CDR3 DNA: TGCGCCAGCAGCTTGGGGACAGGGGAAGCTTTCTTT; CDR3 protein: CASSLGTGEAFF
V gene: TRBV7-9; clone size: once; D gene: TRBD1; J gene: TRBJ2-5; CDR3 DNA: TGTGCCAGCAGCTTAGGGGACAGGGTCGAAGAGACCCAGTACTTC; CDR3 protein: CASSLGDRVEETQYF
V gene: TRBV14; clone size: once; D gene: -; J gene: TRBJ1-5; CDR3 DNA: TGTGCCAGCAGCCAAGATAATTTACAGCCCCAGCATTTT; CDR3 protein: CASSQDNLQPQHF
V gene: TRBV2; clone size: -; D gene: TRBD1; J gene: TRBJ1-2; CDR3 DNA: TGTGCCAGCAGTGATGGGACAGTTTATGGCTACACCTTC; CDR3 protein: CASSDGTVYGYTF
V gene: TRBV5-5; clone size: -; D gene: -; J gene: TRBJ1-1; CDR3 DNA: TGTGCCAGCAGCTTGGCTACAGGGATGATGAACACTGAAGCTTTCTTT; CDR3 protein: CASSLATGMMNTEAFF
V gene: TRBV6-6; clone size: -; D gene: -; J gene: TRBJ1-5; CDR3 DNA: TGTGCCAGCAGCCCATGGGGGTTGGATAGCAATCAGCCCCAGCATTTT; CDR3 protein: CASSPWGLDSNQPQHF
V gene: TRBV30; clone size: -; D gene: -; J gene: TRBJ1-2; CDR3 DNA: TGTGCCTGGAGTGTACTAAACCGCGCTAACTATGGCTACACCTTC; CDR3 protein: CAWSVLNRANYGYTF
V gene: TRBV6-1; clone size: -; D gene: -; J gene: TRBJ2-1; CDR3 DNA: TGTGCCAGCATACCCTCGCCAGTTCCGTACAATGAGCAGTTCTTC; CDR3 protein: CASIPSPVPYNEQFF
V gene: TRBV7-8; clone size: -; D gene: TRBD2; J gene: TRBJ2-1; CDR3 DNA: TGTGCCAGCAGGAGCGACGGGACTAGCGAAAACAATGAGCAGTTCTTC; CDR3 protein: CASRSDGTSENNEQFF
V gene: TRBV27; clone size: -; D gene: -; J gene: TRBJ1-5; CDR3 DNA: TGTGCCAGCAGTTTAGTCCAGGGAGGACAGCCCCAGCATTTT; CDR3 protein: CASSLVQGGQPQHF
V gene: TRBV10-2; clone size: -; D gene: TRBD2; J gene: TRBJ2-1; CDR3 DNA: TGCGCCAGCAGGGGACTAGCGGGACCCAATGAGCAGTTCTTC; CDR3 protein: CASRGLAGPNEQFF
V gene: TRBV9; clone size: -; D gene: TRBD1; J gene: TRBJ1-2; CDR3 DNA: TGTGCCAGCAGCGGGGTACGGACAGGGGCATATGGCTACACCTTC; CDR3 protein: CASSGVRTGAYGYTF
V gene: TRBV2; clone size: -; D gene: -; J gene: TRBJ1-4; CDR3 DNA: TGTGCCAGCAGCGCCTCGCGGAATACTAATGAAAAACTGTTTTTT; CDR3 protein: CASSASRNTNEKLFF
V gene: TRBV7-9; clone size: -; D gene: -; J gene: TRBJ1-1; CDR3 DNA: TGTGCCAGCAGCAACACACGGAACACTGAAGCTTTCTTT; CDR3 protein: CASSNTRNTEAFF
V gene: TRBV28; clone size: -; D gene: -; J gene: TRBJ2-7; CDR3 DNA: TGTGCCACAGGGCGCGGGCGAATCGACGAGCAGTACTTC; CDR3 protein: CATGRGRIDEQYF
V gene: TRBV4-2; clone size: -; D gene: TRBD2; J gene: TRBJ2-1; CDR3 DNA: TGTGCCAGCGGCGGGGGGTTAGCGGAACCCAATGAGCAGTTCTTC; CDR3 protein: CASGGGLAEPNEQFF
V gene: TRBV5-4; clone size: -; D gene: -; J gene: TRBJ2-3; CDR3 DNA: TGTGCCAGCAGCTTCTCGGACTCGCCCCCGCTTGATACGCAGTATTTT; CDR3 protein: CASSFSDSPPLDTQYF
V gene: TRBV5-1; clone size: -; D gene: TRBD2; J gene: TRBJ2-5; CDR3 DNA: TGCGCCAGCAGCTTATCGGGGACTAGCGGTCAAGAGACCCAGTACTTC; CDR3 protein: CASSLSGTSGQETQYF
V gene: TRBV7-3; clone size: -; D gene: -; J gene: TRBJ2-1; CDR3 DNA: TGTGCCAGCAGCTTGGGGCTAGGCGGCAATGAGCAGTTCTTC; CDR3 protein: CASSLGLGGNEQFF
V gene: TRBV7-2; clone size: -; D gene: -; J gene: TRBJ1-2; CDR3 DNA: TGTGCCAGCAGCTACCCCGGGGGTTACTATGGCTACACCTTC; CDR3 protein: CASSYPGGYYGYTF
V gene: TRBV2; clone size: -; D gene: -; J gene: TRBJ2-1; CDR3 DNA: TGTGCCAGCAGTGAGTTAACGGTTGGTGAGCAGTTCTTC; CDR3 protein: CASSELTVGEQFF
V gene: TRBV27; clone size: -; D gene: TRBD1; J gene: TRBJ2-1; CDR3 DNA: TGTGCCAGCAGTTTATTCCCGAGACAGGGAAAAGGTGAGCAGTTCTTC; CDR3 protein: CASSLFPRQGKGEQFF
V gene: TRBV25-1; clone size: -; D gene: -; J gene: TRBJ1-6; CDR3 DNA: TGTGCCAGCAGTGACCAGTATCATTCACCCCTCCACTTT; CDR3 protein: CASSDQYHSPLHF
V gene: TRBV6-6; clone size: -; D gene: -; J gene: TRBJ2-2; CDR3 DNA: TGTGCCAGCGGAGAGAACACCGGGGAGCTGTTTTTT; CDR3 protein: CASGENTGELFF
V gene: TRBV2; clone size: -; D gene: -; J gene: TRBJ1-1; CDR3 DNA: TGTGCCAGCACCGGGTGGGAGGGGACTGAAGCTTTCTTT; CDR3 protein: CASTGWEGTEAFF
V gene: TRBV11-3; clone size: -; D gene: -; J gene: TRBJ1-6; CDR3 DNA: TGTGCCAGCAGCTTAGGGGTGGGGACTCTTTCACCCCTCCACTTT; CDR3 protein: CASSLGVGTLSPLHF
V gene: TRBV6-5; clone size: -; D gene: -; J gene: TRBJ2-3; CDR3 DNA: TGTGCCAGCAGTTACTCCCCAGGCAGGGATACGCAGTATTTT; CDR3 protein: CASSYSPGRDTQYF
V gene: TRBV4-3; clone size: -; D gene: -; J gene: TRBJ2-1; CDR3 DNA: TGCGCCAGCAGCCACGCGCTGGGGCTAGACGAGCAGTTCTTC; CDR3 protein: CASSHALGLDEQFF
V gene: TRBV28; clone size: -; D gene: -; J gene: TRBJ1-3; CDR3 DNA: TGTGCCAGCAGTTCCCCCGTGTTTGGAAGCACCATATATTTT; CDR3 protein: CASSSPVFGSTIYF
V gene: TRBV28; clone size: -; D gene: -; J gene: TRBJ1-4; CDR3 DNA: TGTGCCAGCCGGACAGACCCTGAAAAACTGTTTTTT; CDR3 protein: CASRTDPEKLFF
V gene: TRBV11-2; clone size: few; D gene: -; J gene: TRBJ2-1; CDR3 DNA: TGTGCCAGCAGCTTACAGGGCAATGAGCAGTTCTTC; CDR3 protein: CASSLQGNEQFF
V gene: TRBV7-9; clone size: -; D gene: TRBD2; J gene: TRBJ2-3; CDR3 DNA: TGTGCCAGCAGCTTAGGTGGGGCGGGAGGCTCAGATACGCAGTATTTT; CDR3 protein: CASSLGGAGGSDTQYF
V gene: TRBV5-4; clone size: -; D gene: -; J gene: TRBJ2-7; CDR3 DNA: TGTGCCAGCAGCTTGGGGGGGCAAGAGCAGTACTTC; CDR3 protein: CASSLGGQEQYF
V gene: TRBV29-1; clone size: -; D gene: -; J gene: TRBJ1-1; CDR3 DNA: TGCAGCGTTGAGGTACGCAGTACTGAAGCTTTCTTT; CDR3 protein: CSVEVRSTEAFF
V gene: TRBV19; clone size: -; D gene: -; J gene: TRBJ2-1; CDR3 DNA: TGTGCCAGTAGTATTTGGAGCGGATACAATGAGCAGTTCTTC; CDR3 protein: CASSIWSGYNEQFF
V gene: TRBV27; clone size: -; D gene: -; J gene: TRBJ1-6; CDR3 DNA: TGTGCCAGCAGTTTTCCCAATTCACCCCTCCACTTT; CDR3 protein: CASSFPNSPLHF
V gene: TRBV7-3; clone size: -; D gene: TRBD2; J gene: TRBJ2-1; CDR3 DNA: TGTGCCAGCAGCGTTGGGACTAGCGGAAACAATGAGCAGTTCTTC; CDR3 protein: CASSVGTSGNNEQFF